A selection of T cell receptor beta chains follows, all from one sample in a study of T cell repertoires in cytomegalovirus infection. TCRdb analysed the reads with MiXCR anew, one entry per CDR3 protein. Altogether about 230,000 distinct CDR3 sequences are present, about 23% being singletons, with the ten largest covering roughly 18%. The sequenced material came from CD8+ T cells from PBMCs. The receptors originated from a human donor in good health (CMV status not recorded). Some clones in this sample may be carry-over from other donors' samples. The CDR3 runs from the conserved cysteine through the conserved F or W. The listing skips clone size in some rows; elsewhere it reads once, few, many or a size class.

V gene,J gene,clone size,CDR3 protein
TRBV10-3,TRBJ2-5,few,CAITADLTSAPGTQYF
TRBV5-6,TRBJ2-3,-,CASSLTSGEDTQYF
TRBV2,TRBJ1-1,-,CASSEDTEAFF
TRBV6-5,TRBJ2-3,many,CASSYSPVQGASDTQYF
TRBV7-9,TRBJ2-3,-,CASSLRDRRGTDTQYF
TRBV12-3/TRBV12-4,TRBJ1-4,-,CASSSRVETNEKLFF
TRBV10-3,TRBJ1-1,-,CAISAGGVTEAFF
TRBV7-6,TRBJ2-5,-,CASSLRGMGETQYF
TRBV7-8,TRBJ1-5,many,CASSLNEHDGTAFNQPQHF
TRBV12-3/TRBV12-4,TRBJ1-5,-,CASSLGQGLRPQHF
TRBV7-9,TRBJ2-5,-,CASSGTGTDQETQYF
TRBV5-6,TRBJ2-7,-,CASSVGLAGGYEQYF
TRBV30,TRBJ1-1,-,CAWSAVGFNTEAFF
TRBV5-4,TRBJ1-2,few,CASSLDRALYYGYTF
TRBV2,TRBJ2-1,many,CASSDGTSGGPSSYNEQFF
TRBV2,TRBJ2-5,once,CASSEARQGSETQYF